The present T cell receptor (beta chain) was sequenced within a study of OX40 agonist ivuxolimab in advanced cancers. Study-level information: Three patients responded partially, comprising one with hepatocellular carcinoma and two with cutaneous melanoma. Study results and limitations: On average, a greater number of expanded clones characterised CD8+ T cells relative to CD4+.

Individuals having autoimmune disease history or systemic immunosuppression were not enrolled. Collection of blood occurred at baseline, at cycle 4 day 1, and at cycle 7 day 1. Comments on this clone: Antigen: not known. A read error may produce the germline difference seen at one junction end.

CDR3 length: 14 residues. CDR1 and CDR2 (germline): LNHDA, SQIVND (reference sequence). The repertoire was sequenced with immunoSEQ multiplex PCR; TCRdb's copy has only in-frame clones and lacks some. Of 65,000 to 80,000 clones listed, roughly 90% are singletons. The sample here was CD4+ or CD8+ T cells sorted from blood, taken in a trial of the OX40 agonist ivuxolimab. The TCR comes from an adult with an advanced solid tumor such as melanoma, head and neck, liver or kidney cancer. This rearrangement joins TRBV19 to TRBJ2-7; TRBD2 might be the D (5 bases). CDR3 sequence: CASSIQPDSSEQYF. CDR3 nucleotides: TGTGCCAGTAGTATCCAACCGGACTCCTCCGAGCAGTACTTC.